The sequence of this T cell receptor (beta chain) was determined in a study of T cell responses to AZD1222 COVID-19 vaccine. Study context: Researchers grouped second doses given at about 4 or about 12 weeks into one pool. Study results and limitations: Seropositive status at baseline applied to only 6 or 7 AZD1222 recipients. Clonal diversity may have been underestimated in mostly white British donors.

A note on this clone: Its target is unknown.

Here immunoSEQ multiplex PCR was the method, and the copy in TCRdb shows in-frame clones only, minus some. The table has roughly 97,000 clones, more than 70% seen once. The germline V gene encodes CDR1 SGHRS and CDR2 YFSETQ. V was cut by 5 bases and J by 5 bases, with 13 bases left in between. The CDR3 is made up of 13 amino acids. The chain carries TRBV5-1 and TRBJ1-2; no clear D gene. The receptor was derived from an adult in good health. The specimen comprised peripheral blood, sampled on day 0 of AZD1222 vaccination. The DNA for the CDR3 is TGCGCCAGCAGTACCACCGAGATTTATGGCTACACCTTC. This gives the protein CASSTTEIYGYTF.